The 5 T cell receptor beta chains below all came from one sample that was sequenced in a study of cytomegalovirus exposure and HLA in healthy donors. PCR employed 60 Vbeta and 13 Jbeta primers. Measured with immunoSEQ multiplex PCR; TCRdb has only the in-frame clones, and not every one. The sample lists roughly 150,000 clones, around three fifths seen once, with about 3% in the top ten. The sequenced material came from PBMCs. All receptors derive from a woman under 40 in good health and CMV-seropositive.

This clone occurred once. This CDR3 fails to terminate in the conserved phenylalanine or tryptophan, so it likely reflects a read error. This rearrangement joins TRBV5-1 to TRBJ2-2, with 9 bases lining up with TRBD1. CDR1 SGHRS and CDR2 YFSETQ come from the germline V gene. V shed 2 bases, J shed 5 bases, and the junction held 10 bases outside the gene matches. The CDR3 loop spans 17 amino acids. This CDR3 reads CASSFRGQGRQTGELFL. In nucleotides, the CDR3 is TGCGCCAGCAGCTTCCGAGGACAGGGGAGACAAACCGGGGAGCTGTTTCTT.

The chain uses TRBV5-1 and TRBJ2-5, with D possibly being TRBD1 (5 bases). The end of the DNA is better explained by TRBJ2-7, so the J call may be wrong. The CDR3 runs 14 residues. Germline assignment: CDR1 SGHRS and CDR2 YFSETQ. As DNA, the CDR3 is TGCGCCAGCAGCTTGGGAAGCAGGGTCTACGAGCAGTACTTC. It specifies CASSLGSRVYEQYF.

The V gene is TRBV11-3, the J gene TRBJ2-3; the D gene is possibly TRBD1 (5 bases). There are 15 residues in the CDR3. Germline V gives CDR1 SGHNT, CDR2 YENEEA. V gave up 1 base and J gave up 1 base, with 9 bases separating them. CDR3 DNA: TGTGCCAGCAGCTTAGGTACAGGTCGCACAGATACGCAGTATTTT. This gives the protein CASSLGTGRTDTQYF.

Many counts were recorded for this clone. In DNA, the CDR3 is TGTGCCTGGAGTAGCGGGGGTAACAATGAAAAACTGTTTTTT. It yields the protein CAWSSGGNNEKLFF. The J gene is TRBJ1-4, the V gene TRBV30; TRBD1 is a possible D gene (5 bases). This CDR3 comprises 14 residues. With 2 bases removed from V and 5 bases from J, the gap between germline ends came to 12 bases. Per the germline V gene, CDR1 is GTSNPN and CDR2 is SVGIG (reference sequence).

The chain recombines TRBV18 with TRBJ1-5, with D possibly being TRBD1 (6 bases). The CDR3 is 13 amino acids. Trimming took off 3 bases at V and 7 bases at J, with 10 bases between the two ends. Germline V gene lookup returns CDR1 KGHSH and CDR2 LQKENI. CDR3 DNA: TGTGCCAGCTCACCGGGGGCATGGCAGCCCCAGCATTTT. Its translation: CASSPGAWQPQHF.